This T cell receptor (beta chain) was found in a study of blood T cell repertoires in COVID-19. Turning to the study itself: Italy, Spain and the United States were the sources of the convalescent and acute COVID-19 samples.

Original handling: Nucleated cell counts were estimated from reference gene primer amplification. Profiled with immunoSEQ multiplex PCR; TCRdb holds only in-frame clones, not every one. V and J calls and clone size are copied from that table; D and trimming were computed from the DNA. The data show about 110,000 clones, around 85% seen once. CDR1 LNHDA and CDR2 SQIVND come from the germline V gene (reference sequence). Trimming cost V 11 bases and J 3 bases; bases outside gene matches: 11. The length of the CDR3 is 14 residues. This chain uses TRBV19 with TRBJ1-2; 8 bases are shared with TRBD1. The source of this sequence is a man aged 45-65 years with acute or convalescent COVID-19. The source material was peripheral blood. DNA for the CDR3: TGTGCCTCTACGCCGGACAGGGTAGACTATGGCTACACCTTC. Translation: CASTPDRVDYGYTF. The entire variable domain, with the rest obtained from reference TRBV19 and TRBJ1-2, is as follows: DGGITQSPKYLFRKEGQNVTLSCEQNLNHDAMYWYRQDPGQGLRLIYYSQIVNDFQKGDIAEGYSVSREKKESFPLTVTSAQKNPTAFYLCASTPDRVDYGYTFGSGTRLTVV.